A single sample gave rise to the 22 T cell receptor beta chains below, sequenced in a study of shared clonotypes between healthy human individuals. Method: immunoSEQ multiplex PCR; TCRdb's copy keeps in-frame clones and lacks some. Of some 2,000,000 clones in the sample, 85% to 95% were seen once. Sequencing was performed on naive CD4+ T cells sorted from blood. The sample's subset: CD45RA+ positively selected. The receptors here all came from a man between 18 and 35 years old in good health.

The rearrangement links TRBV7-8 to TRBJ2-6; the D is unclear. The CDR3 is 18 residues long. Trimming took off 3 bases at V and 3 bases at J, with 18 bases between the two ends. The germline gives CDR1 SGHVS, CDR2 FQNEAQ. Here the CDR3 DNA reads TGTGCCAGCAGCTTCAGTGGCGTAGCCCTATTTGGGGCCAACGTCCTGACTTTC. Its protein product is CASSFSGVALFGANVLTF.

The chain employs TRBV27 and TRBJ1-5; D is uncertain. The CDR3 extends over 13 amino acids. Germline CDR1 MNHEY, CDR2 SMNVEV (reference sequence). The V end lost 5 bases, the J end lost 9 bases, and 14 bases lay between the germline ends. The CDR3 region is CASSPLAGSPQHF. CDR3 nucleotide sequence: TGTGCCAGCAGTCCGCTTGCGGGATCGCCCCAGCATTTT.

J is TRBJ1-5 and V is TRBV2; D gene ambiguous. Trimming stripped 0 bases from V and 6 bases from J, with 18 bases between. This CDR3 has 17 amino acids. The V gene's germline CDR1 is SNHLY and CDR2 FYNNEI. CDR3 protein: CASSEAHRDWVGQPQHF. CDR3 DNA: TGTGCCAGCAGTGAAGCGCATAGGGATTGGGTAGGTCAGCCCCAGCATTTT.

Comment on this clone: The sample holds other DNA sequences that translate to the same CDR3. The rearrangement links TRBV28 to TRBJ1-3; D is unclear. The germline gives CDR1 MDHEN, CDR2 SYDVKM. The CDR3 is 14 residues long. Trimming took 3 bases from V and 1 from J, leaving 7 bases between them. CDR3 in DNA: TGTGCCAGCAGTTTGAAAGTTTCTGGAAACACCATATATTTT. Its protein product is CASSLKVSGNTIYF.

The chain uses TRBV4-1 and TRBJ2-1; either TRBD1 or TRBD2 may fit D (5 bases each). Germline loops: CDR1 MGHRA, CDR2 YSYEKL. With 5 bases removed from V and 0 bases from J, the gap between germline ends came to 17 bases. The CDR3 is 17 amino acids. The CDR3 reads CASSNGGPYSSYNEQFF. CDR3 coding DNA: TGCGCCAGCAGCAATGGGGGTCCCTACTCCTCCTACAATGAGCAGTTCTTC.

Of note for this clone: A read error is possible here, since a much larger clone lies one base away. The sample holds other DNA sequences that translate to the same CDR3. The rearrangement joins TRBV30 to TRBJ1-3; possible D gene TRBD1, 5 bases. The CDR3 length is 14 residues. The V end was cut by 1 base, the J end by 0 bases, with 7 bases between. In germline, CDR1 is GTSNPN, CDR2 SVGIG (reference sequence). The CDR3 bases are TGTGCCTGGAGTGGGGGGGGCTCTGGAAACACCATATATTTT. Encoded protein: CAWSGGGSGNTIYF.

The rearrangement joins TRBV6-4 to TRBJ2-7; 7 positions agree with TRBD2. Germline values: CDR1 MRHNA, CDR2 SNTAGT. This CDR3 comprises 15 residues. With 2 bases clipped from V and 0 bases from J, the junction kept 4 bases outside the gene matches. The CDR3 sequence is CASSDPSGSSYEQYF. The DNA of the CDR3 is TGTGCCAGCAGTGACCCTAGCGGAAGCTCCTACGAGCAGTACTTC.

The chain carries TRBV7-2 and TRBJ2-7; TRBD2 matches 13 bases. The germline V gene encodes CDR1 SGHTA and CDR2 FQGNSA. The ends lost 5 bases at V and 4 bases at J; junction bases unmatched: 11. The CDR3 has 17 residues. For the CDR3, the DNA is TGTGCCAGCAGCCCAGGACTAGCGGGAGAAGAGGGGTACGAGCAGTACTTC. It yields the protein CASSPGLAGEEGYEQYF.

The chain joins TRBV6-4 to TRBJ2-1; TRBD2 matches at 10 bases. The CDR3 extends over 13 amino acids. Trimming took 5 bases from V and 9 from J; bases not matched to a gene: 4. The germline CDR1 and CDR2 sequences are MRHNA and SNTAGT. Here the CDR3 reads CASSSLAGVEQFF. As DNA, the CDR3 is TGTGCCAGCAGTTCTCTAGCGGGAGTTGAGCAGTTCTTC.

The chain couples TRBV30 to TRBJ1-1; 8 nucleotides agree with TRBD1. CDR3 size: 15 residues. V shed 0 bases and J 5 bases; nucleotides not matched to a gene: 8. Germline V gene data show CDR1 as GTSNPN and CDR2 as SVGIG (reference sequence). The CDR3 sequence: CAWSVRGQGHTEAFF. The DNA of the CDR3 is TGTGCCTGGAGTGTACGAGGACAGGGACATACTGAAGCTTTCTTT.

The J gene is TRBJ2-7, the V gene TRBV4-1; TRBD2 aligns across 8 bases. V shed 3 bases and J 0 bases; nucleotides not matched to a gene: 7. Germline assignment: CDR1 MGHRA and CDR2 YSYEKL. The CDR3 is made up of 16 amino acids. The CDR3: CASSHPRGGSSYEQYF. The CDR3 DNA reads TGCGCCAGCAGCCACCCTCGGGGGGGGAGCTCCTACGAGCAGTACTTC.

CDR3 nucleotides: TGTGCCAGCAGTGCGGGACAGTCCCCTGAAAAACTGTTTTTT. Protein: CASSAGQSPEKLFF. The chain couples TRBV6-1 to TRBJ1-4; 7 bases map to TRBD1. Losses at the gene ends were 4 bases for V and 7 bases for J; bases not matched to a gene: 6. The CDR3 spans 14 residues. CDR1 is MNHNS and CDR2 is SASEGT in the germline V gene.

The rearrangement links TRBV7-2 to TRBJ1-1; D is unclear. Trimming cost V 1 base and J 6 bases, with 12 bases left between them. Germline values: CDR1 SGHTA, CDR2 FQGNSA. The CDR3 sequence is 14 residues long. The CDR3 sequence: CASSLVGYGAEAFF. The CDR3 coding sequence is TGTGCCAGCAGCTTAGTTGGATACGGCGCTGAAGCTTTCTTT.

Turning to this clone: Other DNA sequences in this specimen translate into the identical CDR3. This rearrangement joins TRBV25-1 to TRBJ2-3; D possibly corresponds to TRBD2 (6 bases). The CDR3 is 15 residues long. Trimming took off 1 base at V and 1 base at J, with 9 bases between the two ends. Germline loops: CDR1 MGHDK, CDR2 SYGVNS. CDR3 protein: CASSESGGGTDTQYF. DNA for the CDR3: TGTGCCAGCAGTGAATCAGGAGGGGGCACAGATACGCAGTATTTT.

This clone was counted only a few times. This chain connects TRBV19 to TRBJ1-5, with D perhaps matching TRBD1 (6 bases). V lost 6 bases, J lost 0 bases, and 12 bases lay in between. Germline V lookup: CDR1 LNHDA, CDR2 SQIVND (reference sequence). CDR3 length: 15 amino acids. DNA of the CDR3: TGTGCCAGTAGGACGACAGGTAATAGCAATCAGCCCCAGCATTTT. Translation gives CASRTTGNSNQPQHF.

About this clone itself: Additional DNA sequences in this sample encode the identical CDR3. The genes are TRBV5-1 and TRBJ2-3; no firm D call. Germline V gene data show CDR1 as SGHRS and CDR2 as YFSETQ. This CDR3 region has 13 residues. V was shortened by 0 bases and J by 2 bases, with 4 bases between the two germline ends. Here the CDR3 DNA reads TGCGCCAGCAGCTTGGGAGACACAGATACGCAGTATTTT. Translated: CASSLGDTDTQYF. The full variable domain, completed using reference TRBV5-1 and TRBJ2-3, is KAGVTQTPRYLIKTRGQQVTLSCSPISGHRSVSWYQQTPGQGLQFLFEYFSETQRNKGNFPGRFSGRQFSNSRSEMNVSTLELGDSALYLCASSLGDTDTQYFGPGTRLTVL.

The chain employs TRBV9 and TRBJ2-3, with D uncertain. The CDR3 has 14 amino acids. Germline V lookup: CDR1 SGDLS, CDR2 YYNGEE. Trimming pared 4 bases from V and 0 bases from J, leaving 9 bases between. The CDR3 is CASSSRISTDTQYF. Written as DNA, the CDR3 is TGTGCCAGCAGCTCACGGATAAGCACAGATACGCAGTATTTT.

V is TRBV7-2 and J is TRBJ2-7; D possibly matches TRBD1 or TRBD2 (5 bases each). V lost 6 bases, J lost 0 bases, and 15 bases lay in between. Germline values: CDR1 SGHTA, CDR2 FQGNSA. The CDR3 has 15 amino acids. CDR3 sequence: CASSFSGGVSYEQYF. As DNA, the CDR3 is TGTGCCAGCAGTTTCAGTGGGGGAGTCTCCTACGAGCAGTACTTC.

V usage is TRBV19 and J usage is TRBJ2-7; D remains unclear. V was clipped by 4 bases and J by 4 bases, with 11 bases between them. Germline V gene data show CDR1 as LNHDA and CDR2 as SQIVND (reference sequence). The CDR3 extends over 13 amino acids. The CDR3, as DNA: TGTGCCAGTAGTAATCAGGCCGCTTACGAGCAGTACTTC. Its translation is CASSNQAAYEQYF.

The chain recombines TRBV10-3 with TRBJ1-3; tentatively, D is TRBD1 (6 bases). This CDR3 contains 14 residues. Between the trimmed V and J ends, which lost 8 bases and 4 bases, there was a span of 15 bases. Germline CDR1 ENHRY, CDR2 SYGVKD. CDR3: CAIAGEGLGNTIYF. CDR3 coding DNA: TGTGCCATCGCAGGGGAGGGGCTGGGAAACACCATATATTTT.

The chain carries TRBV28 and TRBJ2-2, with 8 bases matching TRBD1. The CDR3 extends over 16 amino acids. CDR1 is MDHEN and CDR2 is SYDVKM in the germline V gene. Unmatched junction bases numbered 9, after V lost 6 bases and J lost 3 bases. Here the CDR3 reads CASRLPGGPYTGELFF. The CDR3 DNA follows: TGTGCCAGCAGACTTCCAGGGGGCCCTTACACCGGGGAGCTGTTTTTT.

Note on this clone: The same CDR3 can be traced to other DNA sequences in this sample. The rearrangement joins TRBV2 to TRBJ2-1, with TRBD2 matching 13 bases. The V gene's germline CDR1 is SNHLY and CDR2 FYNNEI. J was trimmed by 7 bases and V by 6 bases; bases with no gene match: 3. CDR3 length equals 14 residues. CDR3 residues: CASRGTSGTNEQFF. The CDR3, as DNA: TGTGCCAGCAGGGGGACTAGCGGGACTAATGAGCAGTTCTTC.